The source of this T cell receptor (beta chain) is a study of OX40 agonist ivuxolimab in advanced cancers. The wider study: Two cutaneous melanoma patients and one hepatocellular carcinoma patient, three in all, had partial responses.

Sequenced by immunoSEQ multiplex PCR; TCRdb stores in-frame clones only, minus some. The sample shows some 42,000 clones, roughly four fifths of them seen only once. CDR3 length: 14 residues. V shed 4 bases, J shed 7 bases, and the junction held 5 bases outside the gene matches. Germline CDR1 LNHDA, CDR2 SQIVND (reference sequence). This chain uses TRBV19 with TRBJ2-1; 9 bases align to TRBD2. The receptor was isolated from an adult with an advanced solid tumor such as melanoma, head and neck, liver or kidney cancer. Sequencing was performed on CD4+ or CD8+ T cells sorted from blood, taken in a trial of the OX40 agonist ivuxolimab. CDR3 nucleotide sequence: TGTGCCAGTAGTAGCGGGAGGGCCTGGAATGAGCAGTTCTTC. It is translated as CASSSGRAWNEQFF.